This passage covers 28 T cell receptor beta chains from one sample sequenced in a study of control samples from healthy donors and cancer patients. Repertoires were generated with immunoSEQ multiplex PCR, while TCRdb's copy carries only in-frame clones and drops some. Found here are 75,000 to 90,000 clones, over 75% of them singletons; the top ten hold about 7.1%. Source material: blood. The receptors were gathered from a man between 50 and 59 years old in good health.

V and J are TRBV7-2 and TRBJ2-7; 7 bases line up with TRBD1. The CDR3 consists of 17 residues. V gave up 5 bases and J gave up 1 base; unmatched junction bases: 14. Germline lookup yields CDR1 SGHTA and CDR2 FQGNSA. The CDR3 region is CASSLSTPAGGSYEQYF. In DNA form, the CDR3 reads TGTGCCAGCAGCCTAAGTACCCCGGCAGGGGGATCCTACGAGCAGTACTTC.

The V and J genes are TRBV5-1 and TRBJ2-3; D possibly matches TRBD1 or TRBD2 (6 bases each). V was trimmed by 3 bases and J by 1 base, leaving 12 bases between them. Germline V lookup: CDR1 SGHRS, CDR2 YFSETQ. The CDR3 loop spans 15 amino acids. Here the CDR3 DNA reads TGCGCCAGCAGCTGGGGGGCCTCCCGCACAGATACGCAGTATTTT. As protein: CASSWGASRTDTQYF.

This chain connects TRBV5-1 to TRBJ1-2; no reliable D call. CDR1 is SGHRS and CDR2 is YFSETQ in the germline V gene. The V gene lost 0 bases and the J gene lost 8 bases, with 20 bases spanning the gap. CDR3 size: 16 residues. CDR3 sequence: CASSLAPFYLPKGYTF. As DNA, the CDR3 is TGCGCCAGCAGCTTGGCCCCCTTCTACCTCCCTAAAGGCTACACCTTC.

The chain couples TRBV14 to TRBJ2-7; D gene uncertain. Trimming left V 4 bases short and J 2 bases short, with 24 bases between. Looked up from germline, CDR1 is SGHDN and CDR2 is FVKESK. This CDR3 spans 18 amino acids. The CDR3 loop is CASSLVGSVLYPTYEQYF. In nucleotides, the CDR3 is TGTGCCAGCAGCCTAGTGGGATCGGTTCTTTATCCAACCTACGAGCAGTACTTC.

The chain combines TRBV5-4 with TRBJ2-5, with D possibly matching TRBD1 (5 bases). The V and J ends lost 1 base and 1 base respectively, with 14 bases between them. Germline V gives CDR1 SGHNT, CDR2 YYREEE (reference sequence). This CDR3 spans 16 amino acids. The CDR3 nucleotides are TGTGCCAGCAGCTTGTCGGCAGGGTTGAGCCAAGAGACCCAGTACTTC. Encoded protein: CASSLSAGLSQETQYF.

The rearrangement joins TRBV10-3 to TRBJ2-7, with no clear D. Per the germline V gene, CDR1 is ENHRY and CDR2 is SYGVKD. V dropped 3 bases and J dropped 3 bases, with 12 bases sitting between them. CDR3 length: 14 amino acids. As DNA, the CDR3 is TGTGCCATCAGTGACCGACGGGCCAACTACGAGCAGTACTTC. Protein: CAISDRRANYEQYF.

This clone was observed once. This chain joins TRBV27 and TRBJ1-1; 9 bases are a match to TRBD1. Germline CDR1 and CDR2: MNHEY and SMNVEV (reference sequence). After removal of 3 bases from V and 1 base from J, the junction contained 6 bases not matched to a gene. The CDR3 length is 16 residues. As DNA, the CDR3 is TGTGCCAGCAGTTTGGGGACAGGGCGGAGGAACACTGAAGCTTTCTTT. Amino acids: CASSLGTGRRNTEAFF.

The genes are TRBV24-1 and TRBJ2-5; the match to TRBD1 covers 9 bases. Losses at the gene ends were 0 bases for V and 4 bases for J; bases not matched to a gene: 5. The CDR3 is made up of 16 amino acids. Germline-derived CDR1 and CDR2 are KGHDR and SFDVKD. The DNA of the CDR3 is TGTGCCACCAGTGATTTGAGGGGACAGGGCGCAGAGACCCAGTACTTC. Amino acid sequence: CATSDLRGQGAETQYF.

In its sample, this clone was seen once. CDR3: CASSPTGGTDTQYF. In DNA, the CDR3 is TGTGCCAGCAGTCCGACAGGGGGCACAGATACGCAGTATTTT. This sequence joins TRBV6-5 and TRBJ2-3; TRBD1 aligns across 8 bases. Germline V lookup: CDR1 MNHEY, CDR2 SVGAGI. Losses at the gene ends were 5 bases for V and 1 base for J; bases not matched to a gene: 2. CDR3 length: 14 residues.

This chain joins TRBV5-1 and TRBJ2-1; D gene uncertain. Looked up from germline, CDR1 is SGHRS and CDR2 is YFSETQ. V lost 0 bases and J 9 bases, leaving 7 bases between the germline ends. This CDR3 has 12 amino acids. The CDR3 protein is CASSLEAGEQFF. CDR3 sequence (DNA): TGCGCCAGCAGCTTGGAAGCCGGTGAGCAGTTCTTC.

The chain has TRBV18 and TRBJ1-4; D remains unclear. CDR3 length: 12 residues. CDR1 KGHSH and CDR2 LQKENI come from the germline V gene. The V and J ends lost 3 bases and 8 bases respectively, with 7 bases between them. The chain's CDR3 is CASSPSPEKLFF. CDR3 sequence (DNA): TGTGCCAGCTCACCCTCACCAGAAAAACTGTTTTTT.

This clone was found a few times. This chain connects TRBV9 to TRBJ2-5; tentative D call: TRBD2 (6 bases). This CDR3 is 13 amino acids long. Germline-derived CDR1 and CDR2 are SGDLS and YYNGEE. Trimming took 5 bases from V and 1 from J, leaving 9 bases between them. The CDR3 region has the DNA TGTGCCAGCAGTTTTAGCGGCCAAGAGACCCAGTACTTC. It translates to CASSFSGQETQYF.

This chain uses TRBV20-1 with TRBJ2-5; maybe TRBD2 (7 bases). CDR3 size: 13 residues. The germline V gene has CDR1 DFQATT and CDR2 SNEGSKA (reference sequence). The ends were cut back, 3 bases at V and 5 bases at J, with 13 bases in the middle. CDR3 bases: TGCAGTGCTAGTGGGGGGGCCAGGGAGACCCAGTACTTC. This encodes CSASGGARETQYF.

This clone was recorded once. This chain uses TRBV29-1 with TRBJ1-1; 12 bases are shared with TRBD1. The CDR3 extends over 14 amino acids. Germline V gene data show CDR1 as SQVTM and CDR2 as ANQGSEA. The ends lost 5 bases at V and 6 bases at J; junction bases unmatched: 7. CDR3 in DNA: TGCAGCGTTTCCGGGACAGGGGGCCGGGCTGAAGCTTTCTTT. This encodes CSVSGTGGRAEAFF.

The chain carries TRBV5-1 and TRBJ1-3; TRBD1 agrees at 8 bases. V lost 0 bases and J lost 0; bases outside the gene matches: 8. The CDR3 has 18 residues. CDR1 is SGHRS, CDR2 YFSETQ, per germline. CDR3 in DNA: TGCGCCAGCAGCTTGGGGGGGACAGGAACCTCCTCTGGAAACACCATATATTTT. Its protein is CASSLGGTGTSSGNTIYF.

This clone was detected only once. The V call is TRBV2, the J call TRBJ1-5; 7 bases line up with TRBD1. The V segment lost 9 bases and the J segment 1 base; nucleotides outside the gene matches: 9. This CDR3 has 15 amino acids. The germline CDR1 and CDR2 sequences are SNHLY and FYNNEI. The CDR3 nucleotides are TGTGCCAGTACCGAAGCACAGGGGAGCAATCAGCCCCAGCATTTT. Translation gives CASTEAQGSNQPQHF.

CDR3 nucleotide sequence: TGTGCCAGCAGCTTAGATGGGCGGGGGACGACAGATACGCAGTATTTT. Its translation is CASSLDGRGTTDTQYF. V gene TRBV7-8 combines with J gene TRBJ2-3; 7 nucleotides align to TRBD2. The V gene's germline CDR1 is SGHVS and CDR2 FQNEAQ. The CDR3 length is 16 residues. V was pared by 1 base and J by 3 bases, with 7 bases of the junction left unmatched.

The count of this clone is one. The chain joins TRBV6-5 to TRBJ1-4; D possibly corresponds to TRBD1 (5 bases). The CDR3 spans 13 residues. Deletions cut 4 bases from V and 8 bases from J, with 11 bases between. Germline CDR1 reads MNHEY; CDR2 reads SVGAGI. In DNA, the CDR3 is TGTGCCAGCAGTTCAGGGTCAGGAGAAAAACTGTTTTTT. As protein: CASSSGSGEKLFF.

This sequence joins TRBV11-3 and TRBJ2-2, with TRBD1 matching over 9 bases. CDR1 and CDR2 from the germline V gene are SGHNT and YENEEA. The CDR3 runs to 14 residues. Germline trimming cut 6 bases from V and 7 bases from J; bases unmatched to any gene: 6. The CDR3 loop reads CASSLGQGYGELFF. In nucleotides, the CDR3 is TGTGCCAGCAGTTTGGGACAGGGCTACGGGGAGCTGTTTTTT.

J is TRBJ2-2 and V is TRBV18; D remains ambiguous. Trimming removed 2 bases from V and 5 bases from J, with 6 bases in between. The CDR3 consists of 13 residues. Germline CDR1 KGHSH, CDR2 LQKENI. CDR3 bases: TGTGCCAGCTCACCAGGTCCAACCGGGGAGCTGTTTTTT. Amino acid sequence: CASSPGPTGELFF. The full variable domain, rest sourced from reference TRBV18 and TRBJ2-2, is NAGVMQNPRHLVRRRGQEARLRCSPMKGHSHVYWYRQLPEEGLKFMVYLQKENIIDESGMPKERFSAEFPKEGPSILRIQQVVRGDSAAYFCASSPGPTGELFFGEGSRLTVL.

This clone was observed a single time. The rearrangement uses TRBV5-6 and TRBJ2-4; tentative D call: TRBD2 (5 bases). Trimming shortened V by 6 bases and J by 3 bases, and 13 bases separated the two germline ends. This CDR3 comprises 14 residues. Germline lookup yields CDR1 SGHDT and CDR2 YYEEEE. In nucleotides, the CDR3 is TGTGCCAGCACCGTCGGGGTAGGCAAAAACATTCAGTACTTC. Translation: CASTVGVGKNIQYF.

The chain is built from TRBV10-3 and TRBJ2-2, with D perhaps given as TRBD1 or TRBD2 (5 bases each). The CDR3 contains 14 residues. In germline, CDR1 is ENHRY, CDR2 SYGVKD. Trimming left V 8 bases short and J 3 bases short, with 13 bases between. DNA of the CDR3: TGTGCCATCGAGGGAAAAGGGGACACCGGGGAGCTGTTTTTT. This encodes CAIEGKGDTGELFF.

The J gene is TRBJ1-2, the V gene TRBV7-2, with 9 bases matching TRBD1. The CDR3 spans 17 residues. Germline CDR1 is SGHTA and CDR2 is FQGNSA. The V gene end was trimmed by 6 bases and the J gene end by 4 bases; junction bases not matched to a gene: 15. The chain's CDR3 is CASSTGTGNFVRYGYTF. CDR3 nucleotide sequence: TGTGCCAGCAGTACCGGGACAGGGAATTTTGTCCGCTATGGCTACACCTTC.

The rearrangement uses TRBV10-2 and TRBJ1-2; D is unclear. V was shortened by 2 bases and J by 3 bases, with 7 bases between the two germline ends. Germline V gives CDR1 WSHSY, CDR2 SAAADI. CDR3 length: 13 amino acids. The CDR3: CASSERLHYGYTF. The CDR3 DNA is TGCGCCAGCAGTGAGCGGCTTCACTATGGCTACACCTTC.

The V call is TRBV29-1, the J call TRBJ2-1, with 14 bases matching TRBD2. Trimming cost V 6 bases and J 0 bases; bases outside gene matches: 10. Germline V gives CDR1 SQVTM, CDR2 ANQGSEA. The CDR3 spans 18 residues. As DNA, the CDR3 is TGCAGCGTCCCGGGTGGGACTAGCGGGGGAAGCTCCTACAATGAGCAGTTCTTC. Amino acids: CSVPGGTSGGSSYNEQFF.

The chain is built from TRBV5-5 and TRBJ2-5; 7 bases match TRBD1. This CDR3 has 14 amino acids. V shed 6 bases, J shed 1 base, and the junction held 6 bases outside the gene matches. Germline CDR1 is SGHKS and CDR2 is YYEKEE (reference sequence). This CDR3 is CASKNRDSQETQYF. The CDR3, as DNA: TGTGCCAGCAAGAACCGGGACAGCCAAGAGACCCAGTACTTC.

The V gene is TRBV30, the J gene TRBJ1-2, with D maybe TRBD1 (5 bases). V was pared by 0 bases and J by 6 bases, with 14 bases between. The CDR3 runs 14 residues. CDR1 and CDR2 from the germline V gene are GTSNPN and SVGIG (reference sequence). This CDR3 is CAWSVRSRGNGYTF. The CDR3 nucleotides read TGTGCCTGGAGTGTACGGTCCCGGGGGAATGGCTACACCTTC.

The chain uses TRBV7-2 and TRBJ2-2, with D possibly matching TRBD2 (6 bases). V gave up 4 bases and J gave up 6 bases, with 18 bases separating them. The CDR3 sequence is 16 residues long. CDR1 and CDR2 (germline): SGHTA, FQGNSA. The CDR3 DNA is TGTGCCAGCAGCTCTCCGGGAGAGGCAGTTGCCGGGGAGCTGTTTTTT. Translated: CASSSPGEAVAGELFF.